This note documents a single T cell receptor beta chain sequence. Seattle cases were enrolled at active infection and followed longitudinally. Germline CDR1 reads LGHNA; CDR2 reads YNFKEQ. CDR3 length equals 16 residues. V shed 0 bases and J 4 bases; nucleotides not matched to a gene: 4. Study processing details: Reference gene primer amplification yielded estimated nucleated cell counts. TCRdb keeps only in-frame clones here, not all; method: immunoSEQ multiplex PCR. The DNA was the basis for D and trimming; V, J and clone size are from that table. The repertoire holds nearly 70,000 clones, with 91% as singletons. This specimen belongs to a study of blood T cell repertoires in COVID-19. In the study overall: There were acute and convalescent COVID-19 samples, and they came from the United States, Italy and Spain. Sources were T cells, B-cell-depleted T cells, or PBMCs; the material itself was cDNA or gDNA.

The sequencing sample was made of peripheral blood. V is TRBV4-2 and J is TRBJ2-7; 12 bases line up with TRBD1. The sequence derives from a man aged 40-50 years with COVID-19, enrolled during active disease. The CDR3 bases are TGTGCCAGCAGCCAAGAGGGGGGACAGGGGGCTTACGAGCAGTACTTC. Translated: CASSQEGGQGAYEQYF.